Presented here are 18 T cell receptor beta chains from one specimen sequenced in a study of blood T cell repertoires in COVID-19. The method was immunoSEQ multiplex PCR; TCRdb's version includes in-frame clones alone and lacks a portion of them. The data show approximately 85,000 clones, around 91% seen once. Sample: peripheral blood. All receptors derive from a woman aged 50 to 65 in a cohort sampled during active COVID-19.

Only a few counts were recorded for this clone. This chain joins TRBV30 and TRBJ1-5; D is unclear. The CDR3 covers 13 residues. With 1 base removed from V and 5 bases from J, the gap between germline ends came to 9 bases. Germline V gene data show CDR1 as GTSNPN and CDR2 as SVGIG (reference sequence). The CDR3: CAWSAQPDQPQHF. The CDR3 bases are TGTGCCTGGAGTGCACAGCCGGATCAGCCCCAGCATTTT.

The CDR3 DNA reads TGTGCCAGCAGCTGGACAGCCTCCTACGAGCAGTACTTC. Translating it yields CASSWTASYEQYF. The chain employs TRBV5-8 and TRBJ2-7; D might be TRBD1 (6 bases). Germline V gene data show CDR1 as SGHTS and CDR2 as YDEGEE. The CDR3 is made up of 13 amino acids. Trimming stripped 3 bases from V and 0 bases from J, with 7 bases between.

The V and J genes are TRBV4-2 and TRBJ2-3, with no clear D. Per germline, CDR1 LGHNA and CDR2 YNFKEQ. This CDR3 has 11 amino acids. V was cut by 4 bases and J by 5 bases, with 4 bases left in between. The CDR3 loop reads CASSLQDTQYF. The CDR3 nucleotides read TGTGCCAGCAGCCTCCAAGATACGCAGTATTTT.

V and J are TRBV28 and TRBJ1-1; 7 bases map to TRBD1. The CDR3 has 15 amino acids. The germline gives CDR1 MDHEN, CDR2 SYDVKM. V shed 7 bases, J shed 1 base, and the junction held 9 bases outside the gene matches. In DNA form, the CDR3 reads TGTGCCAGCACCTCAGGGGGAATACGGAACACTGAAGCTTTCTTT. This translates into CASTSGGIRNTEAFF.

V gene TRBV2 combines with J gene TRBJ1-2; TRBD1 might be the D (5 bases). This CDR3 has 15 amino acids. V lost 2 bases, J lost 1 base, and 11 bases lay in between. Germline V gives CDR1 SNHLY, CDR2 FYNNEI. DNA of the CDR3: TGTGCCAGCAGTGAACAGGGTAGGGGTAACTATGGCTACACCTTC. Protein sequence: CASSEQGRGNYGYTF.

This clone has just one count. The rearrangement joins TRBV24-1 to TRBJ2-2; D is perhaps TRBD1 (5 bases). This CDR3 is 17 amino acids long. CDR1 is KGHDR, CDR2 SFDVKD, per germline. V was pared by 3 bases and J by 3 bases, with 16 bases between. CDR3 sequence (DNA): TGTGCCACCAGTGATCCTTTCGAAGGGGTGGACACCGGGGAGCTGTTTTTT. It codes for CATSDPFEGVDTGELFF.

For this clone: Other DNA sequences in the sample encode the same CDR3. The rearrangement joins TRBV18 to TRBJ2-7, with D tentatively TRBD2 (6 bases). Germline CDR1 KGHSH, CDR2 LQKENI. Between the trimmed V and J ends, which lost 0 bases and 0 bases, there was a span of 6 bases. The CDR3 consists of 14 residues. The CDR3 spells CASSPPSGSYEQYF. CDR3 in DNA: TGTGCCAGCTCACCACCTAGCGGCTCCTACGAGCAGTACTTC.

The chain uses TRBV5-5 and TRBJ2-4, with D unclear. The V gene lost 1 base and the J gene lost 5 bases, with 13 bases spanning the gap. The CDR3 contains 15 residues. Germline CDR1 SGHKS, CDR2 YYEKEE (reference sequence). This CDR3 reads CASSLIHSNQNIQYF. Here the CDR3 DNA reads TGTGCCAGCAGCTTGATCCACAGCAACCAAAACATTCAGTACTTC. Supplemented by reference TRBV5-5 and TRBJ2-4, the full variable domain reads DAGVTQSPTHLIKTRGQQVTLRCSPISGHKSVSWYQQVLGQGPQFIFQYYEKEERGRGNFPDRFSARQFPNYSSELNVNALLLGDSALYLCASSLIHSNQNIQYFGAGTRLSVL.

The rearrangement links TRBV3-1 (or the pseudogene TRBV3-2) to TRBJ2-2; 10 bases fit TRBD2. The CDR3 spans 17 residues. Germline V CDR1 and CDR2: LGHDT, YNNKEL (reference sequence). J lost 4 bases, V lost 4 bases, and 9 bases had no gene match. DNA for the CDR3: TGTGCCAGCAGCCCCGGGGTAGCGGGAGGCGGCACCGGGGAGCTGTTTTTT. It yields the protein CASSPGVAGGGTGELFF.

This chain uses TRBV27 with TRBJ2-1, with 9 bases that match TRBD2. Germline CDR1 and CDR2: MNHEY and SMNVEV (reference sequence). The CDR3 covers 14 residues. V was clipped by 4 bases and J by 15 bases; unmatched bases: 13. CDR3 sequence: CASSSAVGGGGGFF. In nucleotides, the CDR3 is TGTGCCAGCAGTTCCGCCGTGGGAGGCGGGGGGGGGTTCTTC.

The chain couples TRBV23-1 to TRBJ2-2; TRBD1 matches at 7 bases. TRBV23-1 is labeled an ORF, and its function is uncertain. The CDR3 loop spans 18 amino acids. After removal of 1 base from V and 4 bases from J, the junction contained 12 bases not matched to a gene. The CDR3 region is CASSQLLGGAEGTGELFF. CDR3 DNA: TGCGCCAGCAGTCAATTATTAGGGGGCGCTGAGGGCACCGGGGAGCTGTTTTTT.

The CDR3 nucleotides read TGTGCCAGCAGTGAAGTCACAGGGGGCTCCTACGAGCAGTACTTC. It is translated as CASSEVTGGSYEQYF. V usage is TRBV6-1 and J usage is TRBJ2-7, with 8 bases lining up with TRBD1. The germline V gene encodes CDR1 MNHNS and CDR2 SASEGT. This CDR3 has 15 residues. With 1 base clipped from V and 0 bases from J, the junction kept 2 bases outside the gene matches.

In DNA form, the CDR3 reads TGTGCCAGCTTCCCAGGGCCCCCTGGCGGGAGGGCCTCGGATGAGCAGTTCTTC. This sequence encodes CASFPGPPGGRASDEQFF. The J gene is TRBJ2-1, the V gene TRBV5-6; 9 nucleotides align to TRBD2. Per the germline V gene, CDR1 is SGHDT and CDR2 is YYEEEE. V lost 7 bases to trimming and J lost 8 bases; unmatched junction nucleotides: 22. CDR3 length: 18 residues.

The chain is built from TRBV18 and TRBJ1-2; D remains unclear. The ends were cut back, 3 bases at V and 4 bases at J, with 24 bases in the middle. The CDR3 covers 18 residues. CDR1 is KGHSH and CDR2 is LQKENI in the germline V gene. CDR3 loop: CASSPYSTEGGPIYGYTF. As DNA, the CDR3 is TGTGCCAGCTCACCTTACTCCACGGAGGGAGGGCCGATCTATGGCTACACCTTC.

The chain couples TRBV9 to TRBJ2-6, with 8 bases identical to TRBD2. Germline V gives CDR1 SGDLS, CDR2 YYNGEE. V lost 5 bases, J lost 4 bases, and 17 bases stayed unmatched. This CDR3 has 19 amino acids. DNA for the CDR3: TGTGCCAGCAGTATGGGGCCAAAGCGGGAGCCCCCCGGGGCCAACGTCCTGACTTTC. This translates into CASSMGPKREPPGANVLTF.

The chain employs TRBV28 and TRBJ1-1, with D possibly being TRBD1 (5 bases). CDR3 size: 13 residues. The V gene's germline CDR1 is MDHEN and CDR2 SYDVKM. Trimming pared 3 bases from V and 2 bases from J, leaving 7 bases between. CDR3: CASSLRTNTEAFF. The CDR3 bases are TGTGCCAGCAGTTTGAGGACAAACACTGAAGCTTTCTTT. Drawing the rest from reference TRBV28 and TRBJ1-1, the complete variable domain is DVKVTQSSRYLVKRTGEKVFLECVQDMDHENMFWYRQDPGLGLRLIYFSYDVKMKEKGDIPEGYSVSREKKERFSLILESASTNQTSMYLCASSLRTNTEAFFGQGTRLTVV.

The rearrangement links TRBV7-3 to TRBJ2-1; the D gene is possibly TRBD2 (6 bases). V lost 5 bases and J lost 3, with 14 bases in between. The CDR3 length is 15 residues. The germline V gene encodes CDR1 SGHTA and CDR2 FQGTGA. The CDR3 bases are TGTGCCAGCAGCATGACTAGATTTTACTACAATGAGCAGTTCTTC. It yields the protein CASSMTRFYYNEQFF. Full variable domain (missing parts from reference TRBV7-3 and TRBJ2-1): GAGVSQTPSNKVTEKGKYVELRCDPISGHTALYWYRQSLGQGPEFLIYFQGTGAADDSGLPNDRFFAVRPEGSVSTLKIQRTERGDSAVYLCASSMTRFYYNEQFFGPGTRLTVL.

The V gene is TRBV14, the J gene TRBJ2-7; 11 nucleotides align to TRBD1. Germline V gene lookup returns CDR1 SGHDN and CDR2 FVKESK. There are 17 residues in the CDR3. J was trimmed by 5 bases and V by 0 bases; bases with no gene match: 9. The CDR3 is CASSQERDRGYFDEQYF. The CDR3 coding sequence is TGTGCCAGCAGCCAAGAGCGGGACAGGGGGTATTTCGACGAGCAGTACTTC. Based on the CDR3 plus reference TRBV14 and TRBJ2-7, the full variable domain is EAGVTQFPSHSVIEKGQTVTLRCDPISGHDNLYWYRRVMGKEIKFLLHFVKESKQDESGMPNNRFLAERTGGTYSTLKVQPAELEDSGVYFCASSQERDRGYFDEQYFGPGTRLTVT.